These T cell receptor beta chains were read from a single sample in a study of CD8 T cells in Susac syndrome. TCRdb independently ran MiXCR on the immunoSEQ multiplex PCR reads; one entry per CDR3 protein. The table has about 120,000 distinct CDR3 sequences, around 92% seen once. Sequenced material: CD8+ T cells from PBMCs. The source is a human donor in good health. The CDR3 runs from the conserved cysteine through the conserved F or W. A D gene is named only where the DNA matches it firmly. Clone size is given for some rows only: seen once, a few or many times, or a class if the clone is expanded.

v_call	clone_size	j_call	d_call	cdr3_aa	cdr3_nt
TRBV18	.	TRBJ2-2	.	CASSGQPLQNTGELFF	TGTGCCAGCTCAGGACAGCCCTTACAGAACACCGGGGAGCTGTTTTTT
TRBV4-3	.	TRBJ2-7	.	CASSQEIPTIAGEQYF	TGCGCCAGCAGCCAAGAGATTCCGACAATCGCGGGCGAGCAGTACTTC
TRBV9	.	TRBJ2-6	.	CASTLGGPGSSGANVLTF	TGTGCCAGCACCCTCGGTGGACCGGGGAGCTCTGGGGCCAACGTCCTGACTTTC
TRBV5-1	.	TRBJ2-5	TRBD1	CASRDRGNSQETQYF	TGCGCCAGCCGGGACAGGGGCAATTCCCAAGAGACCCAGTACTTC
TRBV9	.	TRBJ2-1	TRBD2	CASSVVSRRGGFNEQFF	TGTGCCAGCAGCGTAGTGAGTCGGCGGGGGGGCTTCAATGAGCAGTTCTTC
TRBV2	.	TRBJ1-1	.	CASRETEMNTEAFF	TGTGCCAGCAGGGAGACAGAGATGAACACTGAAGCTTTCTTT
TRBV3-1	.	TRBJ2-1	.	CASSQDGPLGNEQFF	TGTGCCAGCAGCCAAGATGGGCCGCTGGGGAATGAGCAGTTCTTC
TRBV5-1	.	TRBJ2-2	TRBD2	CASSSTSGGTGELFF	TGCGCCAGCAGTTCAACTTCGGGGGGCACCGGGGAGCTGTTTTTT
TRBV2	.	TRBJ2-1	.	CASSEAWGRGNEQFF	TGTGCCAGCAGTGAGGCCTGGGGTAGAGGGAATGAGCAGTTCTTC
TRBV2	.	TRBJ2-1	TRBD2	CASTASGTRNEQFF	TGTGCCAGCACAGCTAGCGGGACGCGAAATGAGCAGTTCTTC
TRBV2	.	TRBJ1-2	.	CASSESGGVYGYTF	TGTGCCAGCAGTGAATCCGGGGGCGTCTATGGCTACACCTTC
TRBV7-9	once	TRBJ2-5	.	CASSLITDQETQYF	TGTGCCAGCAGCTTAATCACGGACCAAGAGACCCAGTACTTC
TRBV9	.	TRBJ2-3	.	CASSVASGVDTQYF	TGTGCCAGCAGCGTAGCCTCTGGAGTAGATACGCAGTATTTT
TRBV5-1	.	TRBJ1-6	.	CASSLKETNSPLHF	TGCGCCAGCAGCTTGAAGGAAACAAATTCACCCCTCCACTTT
TRBV6-2/TRBV6-3	.	TRBJ2-5	TRBD2	CASSQGTSGRGMETQYF	TGTGCCAGCAGTCAAGGGACTAGCGGGAGAGGAATGGAGACCCAGTACTTC
TRBV5-6	.	TRBJ2-5	.	CASSFRLGVLQETQYF	TGTGCCAGCAGCTTCCGCTTAGGGGTGTTACAAGAGACCCAGTACTTC
TRBV5-6	.	TRBJ2-1	.	CASSAGGGYEQFF	TGTGCCAGCAGCGCTGGGGGGGGCTATGAGCAGTTCTTC
TRBV29-1	.	TRBJ2-3	.	CSTPTRTSTDTQYF	TGCAGCACTCCGACCCGAACTAGCACAGATACGCAGTATTTT
TRBV6-2/TRBV6-3	.	TRBJ1-1	.	CASSSRAGITEAFF	TGTGCCAGCAGTTCGCGAGCGGGAATCACTGAAGCTTTCTTT
TRBV10-3	.	TRBJ2-2	TRBD1	CAIRHGQGNTGELFF	TGTGCCATTCGCCACGGACAGGGTAACACCGGGGAGCTGTTTTTT
TRBV9	.	TRBJ2-1	TRBD2	CASSFPVAGGPDEQFF	TGTGCCAGCAGCTTCCCCGTCGCGGGGGGCCCCGATGAGCAGTTCTTC
TRBV2	once	TRBJ1-5	.	CASSEIGGRQPQHF	TGTGCCAGCAGTGAAATAGGGGGGCGGCAGCCCCAGCATTTT
TRBV15	.	TRBJ1-2	.	CATSIKQDGGYTF	TGTGCCACCAGCATCAAACAGGACGGGGGCTACACCTTC
TRBV5-1	.	TRBJ2-7	.	CASSWAGGGTAYEQYF	TGCGCCAGCAGCTGGGCCGGAGGCGGGACAGCCTACGAGCAGTACTTC
TRBV11-2	.	TRBJ1-4	.	CASSLYSPNEKLFF	TGTGCCAGCAGCTTATATTCTCCTAATGAAAAACTGTTTTTT
TRBV6-5	.	TRBJ1-1	TRBD1	CASSYSGGQGKPRNTEAFF	TGTGCCAGCAGTTACTCCGGAGGACAGGGCAAACCACGTAACACTGAAGCTTTCTTT
TRBV7-8	.	TRBJ2-2	.	CASSSSVNTGELFF	TGTGCCAGCAGCTCGTCGGTGAACACCGGGGAGCTGTTTTTT
TRBV2	.	TRBJ2-2	.	CASNREGGGNAGELFF	TGTGCCAGCAATAGAGAGGGGGGAGGGAACGCCGGGGAGCTGTTTTTT
TRBV4-2	.	TRBJ2-1	.	CASSQETGNEQFF	TGTGCCAGCAGCCAAGAAACGGGAAATGAGCAGTTCTTC
TRBV29-1	.	TRBJ1-5	.	CSVVTGPDQPQHF	TGCAGCGTTGTAACGGGTCCGGATCAGCCCCAGCATTTT
TRBV29-1	.	TRBJ1-2	.	CSVDWGPAYGYTF	TGCAGCGTTGATTGGGGGCCGGCCTATGGCTACACCTTC
TRBV7-9	.	TRBJ1-1	.	CASSPALGTEAFF	TGTGCCAGCAGCCCCGCTCTGGGCACTGAAGCTTTCTTT
TRBV2	.	TRBJ2-2	TRBD2	CASRGLAGPGELFF	TGTGCCAGCAGGGGACTAGCGGGACCCGGGGAGCTGTTTTTT
TRBV5-5	once	TRBJ2-1	.	CASSLGMEQFF	TGTGCCAGCAGCTTGGGGATGGAGCAGTTCTTC
TRBV29-1	.	TRBJ2-2	TRBD1	CSVAAGQGHTGELFF	TGCAGCGTCGCCGCGGGACAGGGTCACACCGGGGAGCTGTTTTTT
TRBV6-5	.	TRBJ1-2	TRBD1	CASSYSYRTGGENYGYTF	TGTGCCAGCAGTTACTCGTACCGGACAGGGGGCGAAAACTATGGCTACACCTTC
TRBV28	once	TRBJ1-2	TRBD1	CASSLAGTGVYGYTF	TGTGCCAGCAGTCTCGCCGGGACAGGTGTATATGGCTACACCTTC
TRBV3-1	.	TRBJ2-7	.	CASSQDHGSYEQYF	TGTGCCAGCAGTCAAGACCACGGCTCCTACGAGCAGTACTTC
TRBV20-1	.	TRBJ1-5	TRBD1	CSARISGTGGSSNQPQHF	TGCAGTGCCCGAATTTCCGGGACAGGGGGCTCTAGCAATCAGCCCCAGCATTTT
TRBV5-1	.	TRBJ2-3	.	CASSLASAGYTQYF	TGCGCCAGCAGCTTGGCCTCGGCGGGGTATACGCAGTATTTT
TRBV27	.	TRBJ1-1	TRBD1	CASSLSGTAMNTEAFF	TGTGCCAGCAGTTTAAGCGGGACAGCTATGAACACTGAAGCTTTCTTT
TRBV7-3	once	TRBJ2-2	TRBD1	CASSFNDRAAGELFF	TGTGCCAGCAGCTTCAATGACAGGGCGGCCGGGGAGCTGTTTTTT
TRBV27	.	TRBJ2-2	.	CASSFQDVNTGELFF	TGTGCCAGCAGTTTTCAGGACGTGAACACCGGGGAGCTGTTTTTT
TRBV19	once	TRBJ1-5	.	CASSPGQSQHF	TGTGCCAGTAGTCCGGGCCAATCCCAGCATTTT
TRBV5-1	.	TRBJ1-1	.	CASSLNDGGEAFF	TGCGCCAGCAGCTTGAACGATGGGGGTGAAGCTTTCTTT
TRBV6-1	.	TRBJ2-3	.	CASRIGPGGGPTDTQYF	TGTGCCAGCAGGATTGGCCCGGGAGGGGGCCCCACAGATACGCAGTATTTT
TRBV7-2	.	TRBJ1-5	.	CASSPGRVNQPQHF	TGTGCCAGCAGCCCGGGACGGGTGAATCAGCCCCAGCATTTT
TRBV12-5	.	TRBJ2-7	TRBD2	CASGPGLKSEQYF	TGTGCTAGTGGTCCGGGACTAAAAAGCGAGCAGTACTTC
TRBV15	.	TRBJ1-5	TRBD1	CATSRNTGEGQPQHF	TGTGCCACCAGCAGGAATACAGGGGAAGGTCAGCCCCAGCATTTT
TRBV7-2	.	TRBJ1-5	.	CASSYRGGGDQPQHF	TGTGCCAGCAGCTACAGAGGCGGGGGGGATCAGCCCCAGCATTTT
TRBV5-1	.	TRBJ1-4	.	CASSFEAANEKLFF	TGCGCCAGCAGCTTTGAAGCCGCTAATGAAAAACTGTTTTTT
TRBV29-1	once	TRBJ2-1	TRBD2	CSVARAGALDEQFF	TGCAGCGTTGCAAGAGCGGGAGCTCTCGATGAGCAGTTCTTC
TRBV5-1	once	TRBJ2-5	TRBD2	CASSRSGVSETQYF	TGCGCCAGCAGCCGGAGCGGGGTATCGGAGACCCAGTACTTC
TRBV6-2/TRBV6-3	.	TRBJ2-5	TRBD2	CASTQRASGSKETQYF	TGTGCCAGCACCCAGAGGGCTAGCGGGAGTAAAGAGACCCAGTACTTC
TRBV12-3/TRBV12-4	.	TRBJ2-2	.	CASSLTVNTGELFF	TGTGCCAGCAGTTTGACAGTGAACACCGGGGAGCTGTTTTTT
TRBV7-9	.	TRBJ2-7	.	CASSLDLEQYF	TGTGCCAGCAGCCTAGACCTCGAGCAGTACTTC
TRBV5-4	.	TRBJ2-2	.	CASSLAVGQGNTGELFF	TGTGCCAGCAGCTTAGCCGTAGGGCAGGGGAACACCGGGGAGCTGTTTTTT
TRBV4-3	.	TRBJ1-1	.	CASSQDRVNTEAFF	TGCGCCAGCAGCCAAGATCGGGTAAACACTGAAGCTTTCTTT
TRBV5-1	.	TRBJ1-1	TRBD1	CASGPEMTIGGATEAFF	TGCGCCAGCGGCCCAGAAATGACTATAGGGGGCGCGACTGAAGCTTTCTTT
TRBV29-1	few	TRBJ2-7	.	CSVEEPGYEQYF	TGCAGTGTTGAAGAGCCCGGGTACGAGCAGTACTTC